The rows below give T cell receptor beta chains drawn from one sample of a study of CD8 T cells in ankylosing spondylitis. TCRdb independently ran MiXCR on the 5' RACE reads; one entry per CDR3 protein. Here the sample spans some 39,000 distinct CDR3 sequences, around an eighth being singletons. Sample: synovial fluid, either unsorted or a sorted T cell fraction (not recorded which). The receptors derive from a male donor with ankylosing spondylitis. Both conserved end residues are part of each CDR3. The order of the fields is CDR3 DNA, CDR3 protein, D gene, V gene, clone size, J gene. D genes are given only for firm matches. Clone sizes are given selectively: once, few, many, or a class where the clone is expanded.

TGTGCCAGCTCACCAGCCGTACGCAGCACAGATACGCAGTATTTT CASSPAVRSTDTQYF NA TRBV18 few TRBJ2-3
TGTGCCAGCAGCTGGACAGGGAGAACTGAAGCTTTCTTT CASSWTGRTEAFF TRBD1 TRBV7-2 many TRBJ1-1
TGTGCCAGCAGCTTGCCGGCTAGCGAAGATACGCAGTATTTT CASSLPASEDTQYF NA TRBV5-6 many TRBJ2-3
TGCAGCGTGTGGGGGCTAAACACCGGGGAGCTGTTTTTT CSVWGLNTGELFF NA TRBV29-1 many TRBJ2-2
TGTGCCAGCAGCAAGCGGGGGGGCACTGAAGCTTTCTTT CASSKRGGTEAFF NA TRBV4-2 NA TRBJ1-1
TGTGCCAGCAGAACCGACAAACGAGTTGGATCAGATACGCAGTATTTT CASRTDKRVGSDTQYF NA TRBV6-1 many TRBJ2-3
TGCAGCGTTGAAGGGACTAGCGGGTACACAGATACGCAGTATTTT CSVEGTSGYTDTQYF TRBD2 TRBV29-1 NA TRBJ2-3
TGTGCCATCAGTTTAGTTGGGACTAGCGGGGCTAAGAACACCGGGGAGCTGTTTTTT CAISLVGTSGAKNTGELFF TRBD2 TRBV3-1 NA TRBJ2-2
TGTGCCAGCAGTTCAAGCTTTCTATCCTACGAGCAGTACTTC CASSSSFLSYEQYF NA TRBV12-3/TRBV12-4 few TRBJ2-7
TGTGCCAGCAGTCCCGGGACAGGGGACAGCACAGATACGCAGTATTTT CASSPGTGDSTDTQYF TRBD1 TRBV12-3/TRBV12-4 many TRBJ2-3
TGCAGTGCTAGAGACTTTACACGCTACGAGCAGTACTTC CSARDFTRYEQYF NA TRBV20-1 few TRBJ2-7
TGTGCCAGCAGTTACACGAGACTGGGCACAGATACGCAGTATTTT CASSYTRLGTDTQYF NA TRBV6-2/TRBV6-3 few TRBJ2-3
TGTGCCAGCAGCCCATTCAACTCCTATGGCTACACCTTC CASSPFNSYGYTF NA TRBV5-6 many TRBJ1-2
TGTGCCAGCAGCCAAGATGGGACCCAGGGGTATTTT CASSQDGTQGYF NA TRBV4-2 few TRBJ2-3
TGTGCCAGCTCACTCGCAGACGGACGGCTGCTTGGGCCCCAGCATTTT CASSLADGRLLGPQHF NA TRBV18 NA TRBJ1-5
TGCGCCAGCAGCTTGGGGACAGGGGGAAACACCGGGGAGCTGTTTTTT CASSLGTGGNTGELFF TRBD1 TRBV5-1 once TRBJ2-2
TGTGCCAGCAGCTTACCCAAAGCTAACTATGGCTACACCTTC CASSLPKANYGYTF NA TRBV7-8 few TRBJ1-2
TGCAGCGTTTATGGGGACAGGGGGCACAATGAGCAGTTCTTC CSVYGDRGHNEQFF TRBD1 TRBV29-1 NA TRBJ2-1
TGTGCCAGCAGTACAGGGGGAAAAAGTCATGAGCAGTTCTTC CASSTGGKSHEQFF TRBD1 TRBV6-2/TRBV6-3 NA TRBJ2-1
TGTGCCAGCAGCTTGAGTGGGACTAGCAATGAGCAGTTCTTC CASSLSGTSNEQFF TRBD2 TRBV5-5 NA TRBJ2-1
TGTGCCACCAGCAGAGAGTTCGGGGCCCCCACTGAAGCTTTCTTT CATSREFGAPTEAFF NA TRBV15 NA TRBJ1-1
TGCGCCAGCAGCTTCGGCGGAGTCCAAGAGACCCAGTACTTC CASSFGGVQETQYF NA TRBV5-1 few TRBJ2-5
TGTGCCAGCAGTGTGGGGACAGAATACAATGAGCAGTTCTTC CASSVGTEYNEQFF TRBD1 TRBV6-4 NA TRBJ2-1
TGCGCCAGCAGCCAGGGGGGACCGACCTACGAGCAGTACTTC CASSQGGPTYEQYF NA TRBV4-3 many TRBJ2-7
TGTGCCAGCAGTGAAGGAAGGGAAGGCTACACCTTC CASSEGREGYTF NA TRBV25-1 many TRBJ1-2
TGTGCCAGCAGCCCAAGACAGAAGGAAGCTTTCTTT CASSPRQKEAFF NA TRBV4-2 many TRBJ1-1
TGCAGCGTTGTAGGACAGGAGAACACCGGGGAGCTGTTTTTT CSVVGQENTGELFF TRBD1 TRBV29-1 many TRBJ2-2
TGTGCCATCAGTACAATTGGGAGCGGGAGAGATAATGAGCAGTTCTTC CAISTIGSGRDNEQFF TRBD2 TRBV10-3 many TRBJ2-1
TGTGCCAGCAGTCGCGTCGGAGGATCCTACGAGCAGTACTTC CASSRVGGSYEQYF NA TRBV7-9 NA TRBJ2-7
TGTGCCAGCAGCCGTGCAGGGGTTAGAGACAATGAGCAGTTCTTC CASSRAGVRDNEQFF NA TRBV3-1 many TRBJ2-1
TGTGCCAGCAGTACCCCTTTAGGCTTCGGTACGCAGTATTTT CASSTPLGFGTQYF NA TRBV6-1 many TRBJ2-3
TGCAGCGTCCTCGGCTCTTTTCAGACCCAGTACTTC CSVLGSFQTQYF NA TRBV29-1 large TRBJ2-5
TGTGCCAGCAGTACTGAAGAGAACACTGAAGCTTTCTTT CASSTEENTEAFF NA TRBV5-6 NA TRBJ1-1
TGTGCCAGCAGTCCTCCGGGACTAGCGGGAGTTTCAGATACGCAGTATTTT CASSPPGLAGVSDTQYF TRBD2 TRBV7-2 NA TRBJ2-3
TGTGCCATCAGTGGAGGGGGCAATCAGCCCCAGCATTTT CAISGGGNQPQHF NA TRBV10-3 NA TRBJ1-5
TGTGCCAGCAGCTCGACCAGGGGGTTTGTCTATGGCTACACCTTC CASSSTRGFVYGYTF TRBD1 TRBV7-2 few TRBJ1-2
TGCGCCAGCAGCCAAGACAGGGTAATCAATGAGCAGTTCTTC CASSQDRVINEQFF NA TRBV4-3 NA TRBJ2-1
TGTGCCAGCAGCCAACTTCACGACCTTGCGCCCCAGCATTTT CASSQLHDLAPQHF NA TRBV3-1 NA TRBJ1-5
TGTGCCAGCAGTGAAGATGGGCCTAACTATGGCTACACCTTC CASSEDGPNYGYTF NA TRBV2 once TRBJ1-2
TGTGCCATCAGTGGGGTAGGGACCCTCTCCGGCTATGGCTACACCTTC CAISGVGTLSGYGYTF NA TRBV10-3 NA TRBJ1-2
TGTGCCAGCAGCCTCGACGGCGGGGGGCGAGATGAGCAGTTCTTC CASSLDGGGRDEQFF TRBD2 TRBV2 many TRBJ2-1
TGTGCCAGCACCTGGGGTACAGGGGTAAACTACGAGCAGTACTTC CASTWGTGVNYEQYF TRBD1 TRBV12-3/TRBV12-4 NA TRBJ2-7
TGTGCCAGCAGTTACTCAGAGGTTACTGAAGCTTTCTTT CASSYSEVTEAFF NA TRBV6-5 medium-sized TRBJ1-1
TGCAGTGCTAGAGGGGCAGCGGGAGAGAGTAATGAGCAGTTCTTC CSARGAAGESNEQFF TRBD2 TRBV20-1 many TRBJ2-1
TGCAGTGCTAGGGACGGGACTAGCGGGAGTTTTAGTAATGAGCAGTTCTTC CSARDGTSGSFSNEQFF TRBD2 TRBV20-1 many TRBJ2-1
TGTGCCAGCAGCTTGGGCGGCAGGGACGATCAGCCCCAGCATTTT CASSLGGRDDQPQHF NA TRBV7-2 NA TRBJ1-5
TGTGCCAGCAGTGCAATCGGACAGGGGGCCTACGAGCAGTACTTC CASSAIGQGAYEQYF TRBD1 TRBV25-1 few TRBJ2-7
TGCAGTGTGGTAGCGGAGAGCTCCTACAATGAGCAGTTCTTC CSVVAESSYNEQFF NA TRBV20-1 few TRBJ2-1
TGTGCCAGTAGTAACGGGCAGGCGAGTCAGCCCCAGCATTTT CASSNGQASQPQHF NA TRBV19 NA TRBJ1-5